This TCR beta chain comes out of a study of CD8+CD57+ T cells in acquired aplastic anemia. Germline V gene data show CDR1 as SEHNR and CDR2 as FQNEAQ (reference sequence). V lost 2 bases, J lost 2 bases, and 16 bases lay in between. CDR3 length equals 16 residues. TCR beta VDJ and CDR3 profiles were obtained from a genomic DNA template. TCRdb fed the reads into MiXCR, producing one record per CDR3 protein. The sample lists over 150,000 distinct CDR3 sequences, approximately 49% occurring once. The sample taken for sequencing was sorted CD4+, CD8+, or CD8+CD57+ T cells (not recorded which) from PBMCs. The receptor was derived from a human donor in good health, serving as a control. The J gene is TRBJ2-7, the V gene TRBV7-9; D possibly corresponds to TRBD2 (5 bases). The CDR3 DNA is TGTGCCAGCAGCTTACCCAGTCCTGGACTTCCCTACGAGCAGTACTTC. This gives the protein CASSLPSPGLPYEQYF.